This is a list of T cell receptor beta chains from one sample in a study of T cells in Graves' hyperthyroidism and ophthalmopathy. TCRdb recomputed calls from the multiplex PCR reads with MiXCR, one row per CDR3 protein. Here the sample spans around 490,000 distinct CDR3 sequences, less than 20% being singletons. Source material: blood. The source is a man aged 40-49 years with Graves' ophthalmopathy. Both conserved end residues are part of each CDR3. D genes are given only for firm matches. Size tells how often a clone was seen (once, few, many) or the class of an expanded clone, and some rows leave it out.

NA	TRBV5-1	NA	TRBJ2-3	CASSLGGKARDTQYF	TGCGCCAGCAGCTTGGGTGGGAAAGCTAGGGATACGCAGTATTTT
TRBD2	TRBV5-1	NA	TRBJ2-1	CASSLAGTSGTQQFF	TGCGCCAGCAGCTTGGCGGGGACTAGCGGGACCCAGCAGTTCTTC
NA	TRBV7-9	many	TRBJ2-3	CASSLDRDGTDTQYF	TGTGCCAGCAGCTTAGATCGGGACGGCACAGATACGCAGTATTTT
TRBD1	TRBV10-2	many	TRBJ2-7	CASSTQGSYEQYF	TGCGCCAGCAGCACACAGGGGTCCTACGAGCAGTACTTC
TRBD2	TRBV20-1	many	TRBJ2-1	CSAKLAGGPLDEQFF	TGCAGTGCTAAACTAGCGGGAGGCCCCCTGGATGAGCAGTTCTTC
TRBD1	TRBV2	many	TRBJ2-3	CASNPGQTTDTQYF	TGTGCCAGCAATCCGGGACAGACCACAGATACGCAGTATTTT
TRBD1	TRBV10-1	NA	TRBJ1-2	CASNNPGGGYTF	TGCGCCAGCAACAATCCAGGGGGAGGCTACACCTTC
NA	TRBV18	many	TRBJ2-7	CASSPPNSLYEQYF	TGTGCCAGCTCACCACCGAATAGTCTGTACGAGCAGTACTTC
TRBD1	TRBV18	many	TRBJ1-1	CASSPRDRVVTEAFF	TGTGCCAGCTCACCAAGGGACAGGGTGGTGACTGAAGCTTTCTTT
TRBD2	TRBV2	NA	TRBJ2-7	CASSDKRDNYEQYF	TGTGCCAGCAGTGATAAGCGGGATAACTACGAGCAGTACTTC
NA	TRBV11-2	few	TRBJ2-3	CASSVGQGTSIDTQYF	TGTGCCAGCAGCGTAGGACAGGGGACTAGTATCGATACGCAGTATTTT
TRBD2	TRBV10-3	NA	TRBJ2-1	CAISLAGGNEQFF	TGTGCCATCAGTCTAGCGGGGGGTAATGAGCAGTTCTTC
TRBD1	TRBV11-2	NA	TRBJ1-4	CASSHKEADRAWTFGEKLFF	TGTGCCAGCAGCCATAAGGAGGCGGACAGGGCCTGGACTTTTGGGGAAAAACTGTTTTTT
TRBD1	TRBV20-1	few	TRBJ2-7	CSAPGTGKMLSYEQYF	TGCAGTGCACCGGGGACAGGGAAGATGCTCTCCTACGAGCAGTACTTC
NA	TRBV6-1	few	TRBJ2-7	CASSIEASYERYF	TGTGCCAGCAGTATAGAGGCCTCCTACGAGCGGTACTTC
NA	TRBV4-3	NA	TRBJ2-3	CASSQGLPTDTQYF	TGCGCCAGCAGCCAAGGCCTACCCACAGATACGCAGTATTTT
TRBD2	TRBV7-3	NA	TRBJ2-1	CASSLSGGGNEQFF	TGTGCCAGCAGCTTATCCGGGGGAGGGAATGAGCAGTTCTTC
NA	TRBV6-2/TRBV6-3	NA	TRBJ2-7	CASSYGGTPRDEQYF	TGTGCCAGCAGTTACGGCGGGACACCCAGGGACGAGCAGTACTTC
TRBD2	TRBV18	few	TRBJ2-5	CASSPPSGGSGETQYF	TGTGCCAGCTCACCACCAAGCGGGGGCTCGGGAGAGACCCAGTACTTC
TRBD2	TRBV7-2	few	TRBJ2-1	CASSLTSGDHNEQFF	TGTGCCAGCAGCTTAACGAGCGGGGACCACAATGAGCAGTTCTTC
NA	TRBV28	few	TRBJ1-2	CASRQGGGDYYGYTF	TGTGCCAGCCGCCAGGGAGGGGGTGATTACTATGGCTACACCTTC
NA	TRBV7-9	few	TRBJ1-4	CASSSRQLNEKLFF	TGTGCCAGCAGTTCCCGACAGTTAAATGAAAAACTGTTTTTT
NA	TRBV2	few	TRBJ2-2	CASCRRGVNTGELFF	TGTGCCAGCTGCCGTCGCGGGGTAAACACCGGGGAGCTGTTTTTT
NA	TRBV19	few	TRBJ2-2	CASSLNPHTGQPHTGELFF	TGTGCCAGTAGTCTAAATCCCCACACAGGTCAGCCCCACACCGGGGAGCTGTTTTTT
TRBD1	TRBV6-5	few	TRBJ2-1	CASSYSPTGTLGTDEQFF	TGTGCCAGCAGTTACTCCCCGACAGGGACGCTGGGTACCGATGAGCAGTTCTTC
NA	TRBV12-3/TRBV12-4	few	TRBJ1-2	CASAFRRPANGYTF	TGTGCCAGCGCCTTCCGCCGCCCCGCGAATGGCTACACCTTC
TRBD1	TRBV28	many	TRBJ1-2	CASRSSGGGYTF	TGTGCCAGCAGATCCTCAGGGGGGGGCTACACCTTC
NA	TRBV12-5	few	TRBJ2-7	CASGPLPGEGEDEQYF	TGTGCTAGTGGTCCCCTCCCCGGGGAAGGGGAGGACGAGCAGTACTTC
NA	TRBV2	NA	TRBJ2-7	CASTQTGSYEQYF	TGTGCCAGCACCCAGACGGGTTCCTACGAGCAGTACTTC
NA	TRBV12-3/TRBV12-4	many	TRBJ2-1	CASGWESYNEQFF	TGTGCCAGCGGATGGGAGTCCTACAATGAGCAGTTCTTC
NA	TRBV2	NA	TRBJ2-2	CASIGGNTGELFF	TGTGCCAGCATTGGGGGGAACACCGGGGAGCTGTTTTTT
NA	TRBV20-1	few	TRBJ2-1	CSARLMGPNNEQFF	TGCAGTGCTAGACTTATGGGACCGAACAATGAGCAGTTCTTC
NA	TRBV29-1	few	TRBJ1-1	CSVEGSGLF	TGCAGCGTTGAAGGGTCAGGTCTCTTT
NA	TRBV5-1	many	TRBJ2-1	CASSRKGDNEQFF	TGCGCCAGCAGCCGGAAGGGGGATAATGAGCAGTTCTTC
NA	TRBV15	few	TRBJ2-2	CATSSYRRGVSVSYTGELFF	TGTGCCACCAGCAGTTACCGCCGCGGGGTCTCAGTTTCCTACACCGGGGAGCTGTTTTTT
NA	TRBV5-5	NA	TRBJ2-3	CASSPSAIVGTDTQYF	TGTGCCAGCAGCCCCTCTGCGATAGTCGGCACAGATACGCAGTATTTT
TRBD1	TRBV5-8	NA	TRBJ2-5	CASSSSGTATGKTQYF	TGTGCCAGCAGCTCATCCGGGACAGCAACTGGGAAGACCCAGTACTTC
NA	TRBV2	NA	TRBJ2-5	CASTLVGRQETQYF	TGTGCCAGCACCCTGGTGGGGCGGCAAGAGACCCAGTACTTC
NA	TRBV6-2/TRBV6-3	few	TRBJ1-5	CASSYGINQPQHF	TGTGCCAGCAGTTACGGGATTAATCAGCCCCAGCATTTT
TRBD1	TRBV27	few	TRBJ2-2	CASSLSGQVNTGELFF	TGTGCCAGCAGTTTGAGCGGACAGGTGAACACCGGGGAGCTGTTTTTT
NA	TRBV6-2/TRBV6-3	NA	TRBJ1-1	CASGRWASPEGTEAFF	TGTGCCAGCGGTCGTTGGGCCAGCCCAGAAGGGACTGAAGCTTTCTTT
NA	TRBV5-1	NA	TRBJ1-3	CASSLETGHSSGNTIYF	TGCGCCAGCAGCTTGGAAACAGGGCATAGCTCTGGAAACACCATATATTTT
NA	TRBV7-2	few	TRBJ2-4	CASSLSQKNIQYF	TGTGCCAGCAGCTTATCTCAGAAAAACATTCAGTACTTC
NA	TRBV15	few	TRBJ2-1	CATRGSADREQFF	TGTGCCACCAGAGGTTCAGCCGACCGTGAGCAGTTCTTC
TRBD1	TRBV30	few	TRBJ2-7	CAWSVQGGEQYF	TGTGCCTGGAGTGTACAGGGGGGCGAGCAGTACTTC
NA	TRBV6-1	few	TRBJ2-3	CASSEWRDRTDTQYF	TGTGCCAGCAGTGAGTGGCGGGACCGCACAGATACGCAGTATTTT
TRBD2	TRBV30	few	TRBJ2-3	CAWRGPGRGTDTQYF	TGTGCCTGGAGGGGACCCGGGAGGGGGACAGATACGCAGTATTTT
TRBD1	TRBV12-3/TRBV12-4	many	TRBJ2-1	CASSHRGQGGNEQFF	TGTGCCAGCAGTCACAGGGGGCAGGGCGGGAATGAGCAGTTCTTC
NA	TRBV3-1	few	TRBJ1-6	CASSQDEGYPGGSPLHF	TGTGCCAGCAGCCAAGATGAGGGCTATCCTGGCGGGTCACCCCTCCACTTT
TRBD2	TRBV27	NA	TRBJ2-2	CASSFSEPGLAGGRNTGELFF	TGTGCCAGCAGTTTTTCCGAACCGGGACTAGCGGGAGGGAGGAACACCGGGGAGCTGTTTTTT
TRBD2	TRBV5-1	many	TRBJ2-1	CASSSTTSGGATEQFF	TGCGCCAGCAGCTCGACGACTAGCGGGGGGGCGACTGAGCAGTTCTTC
NA	TRBV2	many	TRBJ1-5	CASSEFDLSNQPQHF	TGTGCCAGCAGTGAATTCGATTTAAGCAATCAGCCCCAGCATTTT
NA	TRBV20-1	few	TRBJ2-5	CSALWETQYF	TGCAGTGCTTTGTGGGAGACCCAGTACTTC
TRBD1	TRBV5-1	NA	TRBJ1-2	CASSPFDRVPYGYTF	TGCGCCAGCAGCCCATTCGACAGGGTCCCGTATGGCTACACCTTC
TRBD2	TRBV28	many	TRBJ2-1	CASSSSGRAVNEQFF	TGTGCCAGCAGTTCGAGCGGGAGGGCGGTGAATGAGCAGTTCTTC
NA	TRBV28	once	TRBJ2-7	CASSSWIYEQYF	TGTGCCAGCAGTTCCTGGATCTACGAGCAGTACTTC
NA	TRBV6-1	few	TRBJ2-3	CASVGGADTQYF	TGTGCCAGCGTCGGGGGAGCAGATACGCAGTATTTT